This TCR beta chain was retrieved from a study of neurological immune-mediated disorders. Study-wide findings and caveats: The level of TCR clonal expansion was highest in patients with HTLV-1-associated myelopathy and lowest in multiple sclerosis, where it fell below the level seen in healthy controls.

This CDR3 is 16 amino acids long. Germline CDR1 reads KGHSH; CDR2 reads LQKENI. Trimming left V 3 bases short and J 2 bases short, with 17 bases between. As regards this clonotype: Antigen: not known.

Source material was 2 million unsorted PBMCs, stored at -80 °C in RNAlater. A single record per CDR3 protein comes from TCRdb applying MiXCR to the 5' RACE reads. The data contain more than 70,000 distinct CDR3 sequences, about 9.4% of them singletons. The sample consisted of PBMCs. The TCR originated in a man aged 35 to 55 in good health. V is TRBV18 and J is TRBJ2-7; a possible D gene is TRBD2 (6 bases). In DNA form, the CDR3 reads TGTGCCAGCTCACCGCTCGCCGGGACTGGGGCCTACGAGCAGTACTTC. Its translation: CASSPLAGTGAYEQYF.